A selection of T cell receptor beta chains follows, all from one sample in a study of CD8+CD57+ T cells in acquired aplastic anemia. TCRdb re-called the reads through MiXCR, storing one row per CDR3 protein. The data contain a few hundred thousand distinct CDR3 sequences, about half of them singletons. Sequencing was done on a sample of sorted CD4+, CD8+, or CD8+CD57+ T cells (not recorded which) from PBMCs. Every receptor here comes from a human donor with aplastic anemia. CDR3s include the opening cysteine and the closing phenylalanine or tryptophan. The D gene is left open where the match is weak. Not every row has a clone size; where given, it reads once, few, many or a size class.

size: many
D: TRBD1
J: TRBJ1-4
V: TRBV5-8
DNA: TGTGCCAGCAGCCCAGACAGGGTGGAGAGTGAAAAACTGTTTTTT
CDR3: CASSPDRVESEKLFF

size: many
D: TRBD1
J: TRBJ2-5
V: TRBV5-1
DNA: TGCGCCAGCAGCCCCGGGACAGGGAACATCCAAGAGACCCAGTACTTC
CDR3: CASSPGTGNIQETQYF

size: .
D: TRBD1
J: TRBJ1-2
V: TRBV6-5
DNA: TGTGCCAGCAGTATAGACAGGGGGCGTTCTAACTGTGGCTACACCTTC
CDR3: CASSIDRGRSNCGYTF

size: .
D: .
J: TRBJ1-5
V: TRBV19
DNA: TGTGCCAGTAGGGCTAGACGGGAAAGCAATCAGCCTCAGCATTTT
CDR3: CASRARRESNQPQHF

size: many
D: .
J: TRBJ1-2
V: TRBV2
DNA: TGTGCCAGCAGGGAAAAAATTAACTATGGCTACACCTTC
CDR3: CASREKINYGYTF

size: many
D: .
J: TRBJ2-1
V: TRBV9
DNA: TGTGCCAGCAGCGTCCACCTCGACAATGAGCAGTTCTTC
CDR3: CASSVHLDNEQFF

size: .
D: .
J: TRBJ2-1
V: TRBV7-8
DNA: TGTGCCAGTAGCTTAGATTTGGGGCTCAGTGAGCAGTTCTTC
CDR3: CASSLDLGLSEQFF

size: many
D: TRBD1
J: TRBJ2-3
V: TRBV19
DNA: TGTGCCAGTAGTCCACAGGGGATACAAGGCACAGATACGCAGTATTTT
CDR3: CASSPQGIQGTDTQYF

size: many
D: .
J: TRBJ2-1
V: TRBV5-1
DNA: TGCGCCAGCAGCTTGGATTTGAATGAGCAGTTCTTC
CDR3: CASSLDLNEQFF

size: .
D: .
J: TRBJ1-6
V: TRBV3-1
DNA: TGTGCCAGCAGCCAAGATCAACCTGGGGCTAATTCACCCCTCCACTTT
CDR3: CASSQDQPGANSPLHF

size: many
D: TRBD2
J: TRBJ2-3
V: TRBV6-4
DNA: TGTGCCAGCAGTGACAAAGGACTAGCGGGGGGAACAGATACGCAGTATTTT
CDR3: CASSDKGLAGGTDTQYF

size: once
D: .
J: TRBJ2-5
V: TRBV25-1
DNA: .
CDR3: CACSARDSGTGRAETQYF

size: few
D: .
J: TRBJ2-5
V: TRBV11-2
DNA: TGTGCCAGCAACCCGTACCAAGAGACCCAGTACTTC
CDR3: CASNPYQETQYF

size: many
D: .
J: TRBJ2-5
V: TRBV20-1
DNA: TGCAGTGCGGGACACCAAGAGACCCAGTACTTC
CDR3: CSAGHQETQYF

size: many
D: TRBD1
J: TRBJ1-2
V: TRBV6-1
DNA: TGTGCCAGCAGCGACACCTGGACAGGGGGCGGTAGCTACACCTTC
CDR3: CASSDTWTGGGSYTF

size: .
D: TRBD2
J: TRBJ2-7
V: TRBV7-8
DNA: TGTGCCAGCAGCTTAGAGGGCGGGAGTTACCACGAGCAGTACTTC
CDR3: CASSLEGGSYHEQYF

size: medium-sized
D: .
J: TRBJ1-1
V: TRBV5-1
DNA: TGCGCCAGCAGCTTGGGTTCCAGGGGTCCGACAGGCACTGAAGCTTTCTTT
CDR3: CASSLGSRGPTGTEAFF

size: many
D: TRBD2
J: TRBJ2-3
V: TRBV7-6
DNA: TGTGCCAGCAGCCTTGCGATAGCGGGGGTGGGTACAGATACGCAGTATTTT
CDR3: CASSLAIAGVGTDTQYF

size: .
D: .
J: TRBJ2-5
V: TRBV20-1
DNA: TGCAGTGCTTCCCCGTATAGCGCGGGGAGAGAGACCCAGTACTTC
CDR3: CSASPYSAGRETQYF

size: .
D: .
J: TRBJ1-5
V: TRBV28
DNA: TGTGCCAGCAGTCTAGAGGATCAGCCCCAGCATTTT
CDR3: CASSLEDQPQHF

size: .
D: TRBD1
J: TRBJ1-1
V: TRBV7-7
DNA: TGTGCTAGCGGAACAGGGGGGGTCACTGAAGCTTTCTTT
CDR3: CASGTGGVTEAFF

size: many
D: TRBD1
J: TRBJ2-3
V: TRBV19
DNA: TGTGCCACCCGGACAGGGGCGAATACGCAGTATTTT
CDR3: CATRTGANTQYF

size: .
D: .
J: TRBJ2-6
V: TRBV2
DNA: TGCGCCAGCAAAATGGGGTCCGGGGCCAACGTCCCGACTTTC
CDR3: CASKMGSGANVPTF

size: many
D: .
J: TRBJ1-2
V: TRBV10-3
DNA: TGTGCCATCTCTAATCTTGGGGCCTCTGGCTACACCTTC
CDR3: CAISNLGASGYTF

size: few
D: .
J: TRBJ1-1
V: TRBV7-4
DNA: TGTGCCAGCAGCTTGTTCACTGAAGCTTTCTTT
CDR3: CASSLFTEAFF

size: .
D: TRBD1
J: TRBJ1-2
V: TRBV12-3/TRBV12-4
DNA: TGTGCCAGCACCCCCATTGGGACAGCGAACTATGGCTACACCTTC
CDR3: CASTPIGTANYGYTF

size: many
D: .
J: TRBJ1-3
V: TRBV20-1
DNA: TGCAGTGCCCTCGACAGTGGAAGCTCTGGAAACACCATATATTTT
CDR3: CSALDSGSSGNTIYF

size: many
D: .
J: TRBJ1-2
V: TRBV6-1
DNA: TGTGCCAGCAGTGAATGGTGGACAGTACCTAACTATGGCTACACCTTC
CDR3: CASSEWWTVPNYGYTF

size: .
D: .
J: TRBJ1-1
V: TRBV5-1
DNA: TGCGCCAGCAGCTTGGATGGAGTGAACACTGAAGCTTTCTTT
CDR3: CASSLDGVNTEAFF

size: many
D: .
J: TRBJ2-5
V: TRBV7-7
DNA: TGTGCTAGCAGCTTAGCACAGGGCGAGGAGACCCAGTACTTC
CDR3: CASSLAQGEETQYF

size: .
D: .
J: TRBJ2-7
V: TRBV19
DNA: TGTGCCAGTAGTATAGGCCCATTGAGTTATGGGACCAAAAGTTACGAGCAGTACTTC
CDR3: CASSIGPLSYGTKSYEQYF

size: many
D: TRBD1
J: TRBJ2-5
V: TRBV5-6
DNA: TGTGCCAGCAGCTTGGGATGGACAGGGCAAGAGACCCAGTACTTC
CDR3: CASSLGWTGQETQYF

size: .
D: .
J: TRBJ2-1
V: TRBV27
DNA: TGTGCCAGCAGGATTTCCCACAATGAGCGGTTCTTC
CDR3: CASRISHNERFF

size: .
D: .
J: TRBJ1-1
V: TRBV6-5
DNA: TGTGCCAGCAGTTACTCGGGGGGTCTAGGGAACACTGAAGCTTTCTTT
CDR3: CASSYSGGLGNTEAFF

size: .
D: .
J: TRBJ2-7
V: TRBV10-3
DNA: .
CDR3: CAISDRPSGQGGGYTFGKEQYF

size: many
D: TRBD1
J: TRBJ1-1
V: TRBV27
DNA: TGTGCCAGCAGAGTCTCGGGGGACAGGCTAGGGTTAGTTTTCTTT
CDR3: CASRVSGDRLGLVFF

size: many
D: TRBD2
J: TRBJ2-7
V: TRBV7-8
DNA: TGTGCCAGCAGCCCTGGACTAGCGGGGGGATCCTACGAGCAGTACTTC
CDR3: CASSPGLAGGSYEQYF

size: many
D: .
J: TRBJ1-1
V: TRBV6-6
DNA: TGTGCCAGCAGTGAACGGGTGGCGGGCACTGAAGCTTTCTTT
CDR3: CASSERVAGTEAFF

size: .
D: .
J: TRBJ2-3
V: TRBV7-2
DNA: TGTGCCAGCACCCAGACAGATACGCAGTATTTT
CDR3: CASTQTDTQYF

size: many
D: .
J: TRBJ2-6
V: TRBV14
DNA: TGTGCCAGCAGCCAAGATTACAGGGTCGGGGCCAACGTCCTGACTTTC
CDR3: CASSQDYRVGANVLTF

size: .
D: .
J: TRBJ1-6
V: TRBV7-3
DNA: TGTGCCAGCAGCCTAGGGACCACGGATGATTCACCCCTCCACTTT
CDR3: CASSLGTTDDSPLHF